A selection of T cell receptor beta chains follows, all from one sample in a study of shared clonotypes between healthy human individuals. Profiled with immunoSEQ multiplex PCR; TCRdb holds only in-frame clones, not every one. The sample includes approximately 1.4 million clones, under 99% seen only once; the top ten take around 0.45%. The sequenced sample was naive CD4+ T cells sorted from blood. The receptors derive from a man under 40 in good health. Both conserved end residues are part of each CDR3. D genes are given only for firm matches. Not all rows give a size; the values are once, few, many and, for expanded clones, a class.

13 | TRBJ2-1 | TRBD1 | TRBV28 | once | CASTPGQGYEQFF | TGTGCCAGCACTCCTGGACAGGGCTATGAGCAGTTCTTC
16 | TRBJ2-3 | . | TRBV11-3 | . | CASSLAAGQSPDTQYF | TGTGCCAGCAGCTTAGCCGCTGGACAGTCGCCAGATACGCAGTATTTT
16 | TRBJ1-1 | . | TRBV18 | . | CASSPRMAGANTEAFF | TGTGCCAGCTCACCACGGATGGCAGGGGCGAACACTGAAGCTTTCTTT
14 | TRBJ2-2 | . | TRBV10-3 | once | CAISDKAHTGELFF | TGTGCCATCAGCGACAAGGCCCACACCGGGGAGCTGTTTTTT
13 | TRBJ2-1 | . | TRBV7-2 | . | CASSLVYVNEQFF | TGTGCCAGCAGCTTAGTGTATGTGAATGAGCAGTTCTTC
14 | TRBJ1-5 | TRBD1 | TRBV6-5 | . | CASRATGGNQPQHF | TGTGCCAGCAGGGCGACAGGGGGCAATCAGCCCCAGCATTTT
11 | TRBJ2-3 | . | TRBV7-2 | . | CASSYTDTQYF | TGTGCCAGCAGCTACACAGATACGCAGTATTTT
14 | TRBJ2-7 | TRBD1 | TRBV4-1 | . | CASSHTGTGTEQYF | TGCGCCAGCAGCCACACCGGGACAGGAACCGAGCAGTACTTC
16 | TRBJ2-1 | . | TRBV28 | . | CASSFLWASSYNEQFF | TGTGCCAGCAGTTTTCTGTGGGCGAGCTCCTACAATGAGCAGTTCTTC
13 | TRBJ1-5 | . | TRBV6-6 | . | CASSHLGSQPQHF | TGTGCCAGCAGCCATTTGGGTTCACAGCCCCAGCATTTT
15 | TRBJ2-2 | . | TRBV5-1 | . | CASSQQGTNTGELFF | TGCGCCAGCAGCCAACAGGGGACTAACACCGGGGAGCTGTTTTTT
14 | TRBJ2-7 | . | TRBV27 | once | CASRGTDWSYEQYF | TGTGCCAGCAGAGGGACGGATTGGTCCTACGAGCAGTACTTC
14 | TRBJ1-1 | TRBD1 | TRBV5-4 | . | CASSHQGGNTEAFF | TGTGCCAGCAGCCACCAGGGGGGTAACACTGAAGCTTTCTTT
15 | TRBJ2-7 | . | TRBV18 | once | CASSPASGRNYEQYF | TGTGCCAGCTCACCAGCCAGCGGACGGAACTACGAGCAGTACTTC
15 | TRBJ1-1 | . | TRBV12-5 | . | CASGLRGPTTTEAFF | TGTGCTAGTGGTTTGAGGGGACCGACAACCACTGAAGCTTTCTTT
13 | TRBJ1-2 | TRBD1 | TRBV25-1 | once | CASSELGQYGYTF | TGTGCCAGCAGTGAATTGGGACAGTATGGCTACACCTTC
15 | TRBJ1-5 | . | TRBV5-4 | . | CASSLDGQNDQPQHF | TGTGCCAGCAGCTTGGACGGCCAGAACGATCAGCCCCAGCATTTT
14 | TRBJ2-3 | . | TRBV7-9 | . | CASSHRALTDTQYF | TGTGCCAGCAGCCACCGGGCCCTCACAGATACGCAGTATTTT
14 | TRBJ1-2 | TRBD1 | TRBV6-5 | . | CASRPYRGVYGYTF | TGTGCCAGCAGACCCTACAGGGGGGTGTATGGCTACACCTTC
16 | TRBJ2-7 | TRBD1 | TRBV27 | . | CASSLGEAAGQGEQYF | TGTGCCAGCAGTTTAGGAGAGGCAGCGGGACAGGGTGAGCAGTACTTC
14 | TRBJ2-5 | . | TRBV18 | . | CASSPLGAQETQYF | TGTGCCAGCTCCCCCCTCGGGGCCCAAGAGACCCAGTACTTC